The 8 T cell receptor beta chains reported below all come from one sample, sequenced in a study of blood T cell repertoires in COVID-19. Measured with immunoSEQ multiplex PCR; TCRdb has only the in-frame clones, and not every one. Here the sample spans 150,000 to 200,000 clones, 85% to 90% being singletons. Sample: PBMCs or T cells enriched from blood (not recorded which). The receptors were sampled from a woman between 35 and 50 years old in a cohort exposed to, infected with or recovered from COVID-19 (not recorded which).

This chain links TRBV12-3 or TRBV12-4 with TRBJ1-2; D possibly corresponds to TRBD1 (5 bases). With 6 bases removed from V and 9 bases from J, the gap between germline ends came to 14 bases. This CDR3 spans 12 amino acids. The CDR3 DNA sequence: TGTGCCAGCAGCCATGACCGGGGGAGCTACACCTTC. Translated, it gives CASSHDRGSYTF.

The chain couples TRBV10-3 to TRBJ2-7; TRBD1 matches at 8 bases. V was clipped by 1 base and J by 6 bases; unmatched bases: 5. This CDR3 region has 14 residues. CDR1 and CDR2 (germline): ENHRY, SYGVKD. CDR3 DNA: TGTGCCATCAGTGAGTGGACAGGGCCGGGCGAGCAGTACTTC. Translation gives CAISEWTGPGEQYF.

This chain connects TRBV10-3 to TRBJ1-3; D is uncertain. The CDR3 contains 14 residues. Trimming took off 3 bases at V and 0 bases at J, with 6 bases between the two ends. Germline loops: CDR1 ENHRY, CDR2 SYGVKD. DNA for the CDR3: TGTGCCATCAGTGATATCTACTCTGGAAACACCATATATTTT. As protein: CAISDIYSGNTIYF.

This sequence joins TRBV4-3 and TRBJ2-7, with TRBD1 matching over 9 bases. The CDR3 extends over 15 amino acids. V dropped 4 bases and J dropped 4; count of bases not matched to a gene: 8. Per the germline V gene, CDR1 is LGHNA and CDR2 is YSLEER. The CDR3 DNA reads as TGCGCCAGCAGCCGCGGGACAGGGTCGGTGTACGAGCAGTACTTC. This translates into CASSRGTGSVYEQYF.

The chain employs TRBV2 and TRBJ1-2; the D gene is possibly TRBD1 (5 bases). This CDR3 is built from 15 residues. The germline CDR1 and CDR2 sequences are SNHLY and FYNNEI. Trimming removed 5 bases from V and 4 bases from J, with 17 bases in between. DNA of the CDR3: TGTGCCAGCAGTAATCTGGAGGGACTGGGCTATGGCTACACCTTC. Protein sequence: CASSNLEGLGYGYTF.

The chain couples TRBV27 to TRBJ1-1; D not resolved. There are 14 residues in the CDR3. Germline V gives CDR1 MNHEY, CDR2 SMNVEV (reference sequence). With 2 bases removed from V and 3 bases from J, the gap between germline ends came to 10 bases. This CDR3 reads CASSLSTGDTEAFF. In DNA form, the CDR3 reads TGTGCCAGCAGTTTAAGTACGGGAGACACTGAAGCTTTCTTT.

This clone was counted between two and nine times. The V gene is TRBV19, the J gene TRBJ1-3; D remains ambiguous. The germline V gene has CDR1 LNHDA and CDR2 SQIVND (reference sequence). Trimming removed 10 bases from V and 4 bases from J, with 11 bases in between. This CDR3 comprises 12 residues. This CDR3 reads CATSPQGNTIYF. CDR3 bases: TGTGCCACCTCGCCTCAGGGAAACACCATATATTTT.

The chain has TRBV6-5 and TRBJ1-2; TRBD1 agrees at 8 bases. This CDR3 is built from 14 residues. The J segment lost 8 bases and the V segment lost 6 bases, leaving 11 bases of the junction unmatched. From germline, CDR1 is MNHEY and CDR2 SVGAGI. This chain's CDR3 is CASRGQVQLYGYTF. The CDR3 DNA reads as TGTGCCAGCAGGGGACAGGTACAACTATACGGCTACACCTTC.